This T cell receptor (beta chain) comes out of a study of CXCR3-negative and CXCR3-positive naive CD8 T cells (dated by TCRdb to about 2019). The study in broad terms: In total, about 135 million TRB reads were obtained, which works out to roughly 1.5 +/- 0.3 million reads per library. Diversity and physicochemical repertoire analyses covered 10 to 11 donors pooled from two independent experiments. The TRBV-TRBJ cluster analysis covered naive subsets from a handful of donors and memory cells from 3 donors. What the work shows at the level of the full study, not this receptor alone: Because surface CD5, which is linked to self-reactivity in mice, was comparable between the naive subsets, TCR interaction strength was also inferred from TRB CDR3 physicochemical properties. Because CXCR3 expression was partially decreased after cryopreservation, freshly isolated PBMCs were used for most assays. Both naive subsets had comparably high repertoire diversity, while memory CD8+ T cells had much lower repertoire diversity. TRBV-TRBJ usage was similar between naive CXCR3-negative and CXCR3-positive cells from the same donor, while memory cells showed distinct patterns.

Of note for this clonotype: Its specific antigen is unknown.

From the cysteine up to the phenylalanine, the CDR3 has a length of 14 residues. The entry carries no DNA sequence. Reading the germline V gene gives CDR1 SQVTM and CDR2 ANQGSEA. Each CD8+ T cell subset was flow-sorted in triplicate, and a few hundred thousand cells per subset were placed directly into RLT lysis buffer. Standard density gradient centrifugation was used to isolate peripheral blood mononuclear cells from buffy coats. Total RNA was extracted from sorted cells using an RNeasy Mini Kit. The listed sequencing device is NextSeq 550. The Human TCR Profiling Kit (MiLaboratory) was used to make UMI-labeled 5' RACE TRB cDNA libraries. cDNA synthesis used the entire amount of extracted RNA, and PCR amplification then used the entire amount of cDNA produced. Libraries were prepared in parallel with an identical number of PCR cycles. Per the original workflow: With a minimum of two reads required per UMI, MIGEC and MiXCR pulled out about 52,000 +/- 9,100 unique UMI-labeled TRB cDNA molecules from each library. Each library averaged about 40,000 +/- 10,000 functional in-frame TRB CDR3 nucleotide clonotypes without stop codons. After each sample was downsampled to 5000 UMI-labeled TRB molecules, VDJtools was used to calculate diversity metrics such as normalized Shannon-Wiener and Chao1. For the central five CDR3 residues, VDJtools calculated physicochemical properties weighted by clonotype size, namely interaction energy, strength, volume and Kidera factor 4. The reads underwent TCRdb reprocessing, giving one record for each CDR3 protein sequence and no DNA. The V and J calls and clone size come from TCRdb's table, not from the authors' own analysis. The table for this sample shows around 40,000 distinct CDR3 sequences. The ten largest account for approximately 15% of the sample.

This chain is built from TRBV29-1 and TRBJ2-3. Sequenced input: memory CD8+ T cells from blood. This specimen's cell subset or site label, per the study, means: conventional CD8+ memory T cells (TMEM), sorted as controls. This TCR was sampled from a human donor in good health. Some clones in this sample may be carry-over from other donors' samples. The CDR3 is CSVEGVTAADTQYF.